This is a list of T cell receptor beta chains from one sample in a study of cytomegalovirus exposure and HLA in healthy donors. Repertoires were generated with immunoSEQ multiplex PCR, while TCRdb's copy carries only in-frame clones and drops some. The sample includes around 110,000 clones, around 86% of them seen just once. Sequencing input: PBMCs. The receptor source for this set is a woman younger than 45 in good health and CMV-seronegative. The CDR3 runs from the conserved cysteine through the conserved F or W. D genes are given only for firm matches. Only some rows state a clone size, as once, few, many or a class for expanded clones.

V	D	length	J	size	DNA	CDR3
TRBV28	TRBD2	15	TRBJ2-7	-	TGTGCCAGCAGTTTATATTCTAGCGGTTCCTACGAGCAGTACTTC	CASSLYSSGSYEQYF
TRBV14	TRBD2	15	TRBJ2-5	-	TGTGCCAGCAGCCAAGAACGTCTAGCGGGAGAGACCCAGTACTTC	CASSQERLAGETQYF
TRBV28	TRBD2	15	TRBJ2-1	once	TGTGCCGGGACTAGCGGGATTAAGGGCTACAATGAGCAGTTCTTC	CAGTSGIKGYNEQFF
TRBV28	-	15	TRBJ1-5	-	TGTGCCAGCAGTTTAGGGTGGGGCAGGGAAAGACCCCAGCATTTT	CASSLGWGRERPQHF
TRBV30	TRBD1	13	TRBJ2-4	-	TGTGCCTGCCTGACAGGGATGAAGTACATTCAGTACTTC	CACLTGMKYIQYF
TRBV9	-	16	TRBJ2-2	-	TGTGCCAGCAGCCATCCCGCAGGGCAGAACACCGGGGAGCTGTTTTTT	CASSHPAGQNTGELFF
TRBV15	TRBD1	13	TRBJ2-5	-	TGTGCCACCAGGGGGACAGGGGGGGAGACCCAGTACTTC	CATRGTGGETQYF
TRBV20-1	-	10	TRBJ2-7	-	TGCAGTGCCCCGTACGGCGAGCAGTACTTC	CSAPYGEQYF
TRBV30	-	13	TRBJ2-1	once	TGTGCCTGGAGACTTGGCTCCTACAATGAGCAGTTCTTC	CAWRLGSYNEQFF
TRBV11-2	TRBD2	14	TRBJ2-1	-	TGTGCCAGCAGCTTACTAGCGGGAGGTAATGAGCAGTTCTTC	CASSLLAGGNEQFF
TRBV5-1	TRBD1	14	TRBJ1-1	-	TGCGCCAGCAGCTTAGCAGACAGGGACACTGAAGCTTTCTTT	CASSLADRDTEAFF
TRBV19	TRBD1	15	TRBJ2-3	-	TGTGCCAGTAGCACAGGGGGTTATAGCACAGATACGCAGTATTTT	CASSTGGYSTDTQYF
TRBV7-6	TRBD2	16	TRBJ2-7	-	TGTGCCAGCAGCTTAGGGGGGGGGACTAGCGGGGTCGAGCAGTACTTC	CASSLGGGTSGVEQYF
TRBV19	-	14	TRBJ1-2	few	TGTGCCAGTATCTCCGCGGCAGGAGGTTATGGCTACACCTTC	CASISAAGGYGYTF
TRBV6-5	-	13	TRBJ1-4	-	TGTGCCAGCAGTAGGGGGGGCAATGAAAAACTGTTTTTT	CASSRGGNEKLFF
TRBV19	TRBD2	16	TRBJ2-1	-	TGTGCCAGTAGTTTACTAGCGGGGAGCTCCTACAATGAGCAGTTCTTC	CASSLLAGSSYNEQFF
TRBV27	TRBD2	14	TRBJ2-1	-	TGTGCCACCAAGTCGGCCGGGAGGGCCTTAGGCTCCTTCTTC	CATKSAGRALGSFF
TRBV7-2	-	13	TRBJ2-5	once	TGTGCCAGCAGCTTAGAATTCTTGGAGACCCAGTACTTC	CASSLEFLETQYF
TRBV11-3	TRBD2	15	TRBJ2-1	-	TGTGCCAGCAGCCCAGCCTCAGATGCGGGAGCTGAGCAGTTCTTC	CASSPASDAGAEQFF
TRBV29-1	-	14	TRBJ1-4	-	TGCAGCGTTGTTTCGGGTGCCCAGACCGGAAAACTGTTTTTT	CSVVSGAQTGKLFF
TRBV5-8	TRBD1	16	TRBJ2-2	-	TGTGCCAGCAGCTCGAGACGGGACAGGGACTCCGGGGAGCTGTTTTTT	CASSSRRDRDSGELFF
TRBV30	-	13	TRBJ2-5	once	TGTGCCTGGAGTGTTTTGGGCTGGGAGACCCAGTACTTC	CAWSVLGWETQYF
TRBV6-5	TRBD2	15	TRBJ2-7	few	TGTGCCAGCAGTCCGGGGGGGCGGACTTTCTACGAGCAGTACTTC	CASSPGGRTFYEQYF
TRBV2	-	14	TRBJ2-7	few	TGTGCCAGCAGTCGACCGCAGACTGGCTACGAGCAGTACTTC	CASSRPQTGYEQYF
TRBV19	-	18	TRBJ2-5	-	TGTGCCAGTAGTAAAGAGGGGTTTGGAGCCAGCGGCCAAGAGACCCAGTACTTC	CASSKEGFGASGQETQYF
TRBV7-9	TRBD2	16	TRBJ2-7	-	TGTGCCAGCAGCCCGGGACTAGCGGGGATGACCTACGAGCAGTACTTC	CASSPGLAGMTYEQYF
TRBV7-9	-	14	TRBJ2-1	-	TGTGCCAGCAGCTTAGATGGGCTTTTCCCTGAGCAGTTCTTC	CASSLDGLFPEQFF
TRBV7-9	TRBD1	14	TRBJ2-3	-	TGTGCCAGCAGCTTGGGACAGGGACCAGATACGCAGTATTTT	CASSLGQGPDTQYF
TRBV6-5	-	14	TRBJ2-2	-	TGTGCCAGCCGAGTGAAGCCGAACACCGGGGAGCTGTTTTTT	CASRVKPNTGELFF